The next 9 T cell receptor beta chains were all read from a single sample in a study of shared clonotypes between healthy human individuals. Profiled with immunoSEQ multiplex PCR; TCRdb holds only in-frame clones, not every one. The sample yields just over 2,000,000 clones, less than 95% seen once. Naive CD8 populations comprised CD45RO-negative cells positively selected for CCR7, excluding terminally differentiated effector memory CD45RA+ cells. Sequencing was carried out using naive CD8+ T cells sorted from blood. The receptor set was obtained from a man aged 18-30 years in good health.

The V call is TRBV4-3, the J call TRBJ2-1; D may be TRBD2 (7 bases). From germline, CDR1 is LGHNA and CDR2 YSLEER. CDR3 size: 16 residues. V was trimmed by 0 bases and J by 8 bases, leaving 17 bases between them. CDR3 nucleotide sequence: TGCGCCAGCAGCCAAGATGAGGGGGAGGGCCGGTATGAGCAGTTCTTC. This codes for CASSQDEGEGRYEQFF.

V and J are TRBV27 and TRBJ2-3; no definite D call. The CDR3 consists of 15 residues. Per germline, CDR1 MNHEY and CDR2 SMNVEV (reference sequence). Trimming stripped 8 bases from V and 1 base from J, with 16 bases between. The CDR3 coding sequence is TGTGCCAGCCGCTCACAGCCCGCGGGCACAGATACGCAGTATTTT. Amino acids: CASRSQPAGTDTQYF.

The V and J genes are TRBV9 and TRBJ2-7; 7 bases map to TRBD2. V lost 4 bases to trimming and J lost 3 bases; unmatched junction nucleotides: 10. CDR1 is SGDLS and CDR2 is YYNGEE in the germline V gene. The CDR3 contains 15 residues. The CDR3 loop is CASSFRAGSDYEQYF. CDR3 coding DNA: TGTGCCAGCAGCTTTCGAGCGGGGTCAGACTACGAGCAGTACTTC.

J is TRBJ2-7 and V is TRBV9; D call uncertain. CDR1 SGDLS and CDR2 YYNGEE come from the germline V gene. The CDR3 has 14 amino acids. V lost 2 bases to trimming and J lost 2 bases, with 11 bases between them. CDR3 region: CASSVQGSPYEQYF. CDR3 nucleotide sequence: TGTGCCAGCAGCGTCCAAGGGTCCCCCTACGAGCAGTACTTC.

This sequence joins TRBV27 and TRBJ2-7; 7 bases match TRBD2. Trimming at V came to 8 bases and at J to 2 bases, leaving 12 bases not matched to a gene. This CDR3 has 15 residues. CDR1 MNHEY and CDR2 SMNVEV come from the germline V gene (reference sequence). Here the CDR3 DNA reads TGTGCCAGCGCAGCGACTAGCCGCTCAACCTACGAGCAGTACTTC. Its protein is CASAATSRSTYEQYF.

This chain links TRBV18 with TRBJ2-5, with D possibly being TRBD1 (5 bases). This CDR3 contains 16 residues. The V gene lost 0 bases and the J gene lost 3 bases, with 14 bases spanning the gap. In germline, CDR1 is KGHSH, CDR2 LQKENI. Here the CDR3 DNA reads TGTGCCAGCTCACCACCTATAGGGCCAGGGAAAGAGACCCAGTACTTC. It is translated as CASSPPIGPGKETQYF.

The J gene is TRBJ2-5, the V gene TRBV29-1, with D possibly matching TRBD1 (6 bases). V was cut by 3 bases and J by 3 bases, with 11 bases left in between. Germline V gene sequence: CDR1 SQVTM, CDR2 ANQGSEA. The CDR3 length is 13 residues. The CDR3 bases are TGCAGCGTTGAGGGGGCTGTGGAAGAGACCCAGTACTTC. This codes for CSVEGAVEETQYF.

The rearrangement joins TRBV13 to TRBJ1-3; maybe TRBD1 (6 bases). Germline CDR1 reads PRHDT; CDR2 reads FYEKMQ (reference sequence). The ends were cut back, 3 bases at V and 4 bases at J, with 10 bases in the middle. CDR3 length: 14 amino acids. CDR3 sequence reads: CASSFRTAGNTIYF. The DNA for the CDR3 is TGTGCCAGCAGCTTCCGGACAGCCGGAAACACCATATATTTT.

Concerning this clone itself: This CDR3 is also generated by other DNA sequences in the sample. The chain has TRBV30 and TRBJ1-3, with D unclear. The germline V gene has CDR1 GTSNPN and CDR2 SVGIG (reference sequence). The ends were cut back, 0 bases at V and 8 bases at J, with 8 bases in the middle. The CDR3 totals 12 residues. The CDR3 region has the DNA TGTGCCTGGAGTGTACTTGGTGACACCATATATTTT. It translates to CAWSVLGDTIYF.